The 7 T cell receptor beta chains listed next were all sequenced from one sample in a study of T cell repertoires in cytomegalovirus infection. Their specific antigens are unknown. TCRdb passed the reads through MiXCR, listing each CDR3 protein once. This table has approximately 1,000,000 distinct CDR3 sequences, about a third appearing once. This sample comprised cultured CD8+ T cells from PBMCs, obtained from culture after CMV antigen stimulation. Every receptor here comes from a human donor in good health (CMV status not recorded). Some clones in this sample may be carry-over from other donors' samples.

In this sample, this clonotype turned up many times. This rearrangement joins TRBV7-9 to TRBJ2-5; 9 bases map to TRBD1. Germline V lookup: CDR1 SEHNR, CDR2 FQNEAQ (reference sequence). J gave up 5 bases and V 1 base, and 11 bases lay outside the gene matches. CDR3 length: 17 residues. The CDR3 loop is CASSLGDRGTGQETQYF. DNA for the CDR3: TGTGCCAGCAGCTTAGGGGACCGCGGGACAGGGCAGGAGACCCAGTACTTC.

This clonotype was seen ten or more times. The genes are TRBV7-9 and TRBJ1-2; 7 bases map to TRBD1. V trimming: 4 bases; J trimming: 3 bases; junction bases outside the gene matches: 11. Germline V gene data show CDR1 as SEHNR and CDR2 as FQNEAQ (reference sequence). The CDR3 has 16 amino acids. Here the CDR3 reads CASSSPFGTEDYGYTF. The CDR3 DNA sequence: TGTGCCAGCAGCTCGCCTTTCGGGACAGAAGACTATGGCTACACCTTC. The variable domain in full, with the rest retrieved from reference TRBV7-9 and TRBJ1-2, is DTGVSQNPRHKITKRGQNVTFRCDPISEHNRLYWYRQTLGQGPEFLTYFQNEAQLEKSRLLSDRFSAERPKGSFSTLEIQRTEQGDSAMYLCASSSPFGTEDYGYTFGSGTRLTVV.

The genes are TRBV29-1 and TRBJ1-2, with unresolved D. Germline CDR1 reads SQVTM; CDR2 reads ANQGSEA. This CDR3 contains 15 residues. V lost 4 bases and J 1 base, leaving 16 bases between the germline ends. The CDR3 DNA is TGCAGCGTTGGGGGTTCTGCGGATTATAACTATGGCTACACCTTC. It is translated as CSVGGSADYNYGYTF.

This clonotype was seen only once. J is TRBJ2-1 and V is TRBV12-3 or TRBV12-4, with 7 bases aligning to TRBD1. The CDR3 is 15 amino acids. After removal of 1 base from V and 5 bases from J, the junction contained 5 bases not matched to a gene. The DNA for the CDR3 is TGTGCCAGCAGTTTAGAGGGGGCCGGTAACAATGAGCAGTTCTTC. Its protein product is CASSLEGAGNNEQFF.

This chain links TRBV27 with TRBJ1-1; 9 bases align to TRBD1. The CDR3 consists of 15 residues. Germline values: CDR1 MNHEY, CDR2 SMNVEV (reference sequence). J was trimmed by 4 bases and V by 5 bases; bases with no gene match: 8. The CDR3 here is CASSIMGQGGTEAFF. CDR3 sequence (DNA): TGTGCCAGCAGTATAATGGGACAGGGTGGCACTGAAGCTTTCTTT.

About this clonotype: This may come from a read error, since a much larger clone is one base off. This sequence joins TRBV7-6 and TRBJ2-1; no definite D call. Trimming shortened V by 5 bases and J by 11 bases, and 13 bases separated the two germline ends. Germline V lookup: CDR1 SGHVS, CDR2 FNYEAQ. This CDR3 region has 12 residues. CDR3 protein: CASSPAVNKQFF. In DNA, the CDR3 is TGTGCCAGCAGCCCCGCGGTAAATAAGCAGTTCTTC.

This clonotype appeared a few times. J is TRBJ1-6 and V is TRBV4-1; no clear D gene. Germline CDR1 reads MGHRA; CDR2 reads YSYEKL. Trimming stripped 4 bases from V and 14 bases from J, with 18 bases between. This CDR3 region has 14 residues. CDR3 region: CASSPPGSGSTLHF. The DNA for the CDR3 is TGCGCCAGCAGCCCACCCGGGTCCGGCAGCACCCTCCACTTT.